This passage covers 31 T cell receptor beta chains from one sample sequenced in a study of shared clonotypes between healthy human individuals. Sequencing used immunoSEQ multiplex PCR; TCRdb keeps in-frame clones, though not all of them. The sample has roughly 490,000 clones, about 79% seen once; the top ten hold roughly 13%. The sample consisted of PBMCs. The receptors derive from a woman aged 40 to 50 in good health. Some clones in this sample may be carry-over from other donors' samples.

The V and J genes are TRBV25-1 and TRBJ1-4, with D perhaps TRBD1 (6 bases). Trimming took 5 bases from V and 7 from J, leaving 11 bases between them. CDR1 is MGHDK, CDR2 SYGVNS, per germline. This CDR3 spans 13 amino acids. CDR3 loop: CASSQGLSEKLFF. In DNA, the CDR3 is TGTGCCAGCAGTCAGGGGTTGAGTGAAAAACTGTTTTTT.

In this sample, this clone turned up a few times. This chain uses TRBV6-1 with TRBJ1-5; the D gene is possibly TRBD1 (6 bases). This CDR3 region has 12 residues. Trimming removed 7 bases at V and 7 bases at J, with 11 bases between. Germline CDR1 is MNHNS and CDR2 is SASEGT. Written as DNA, the CDR3 is TGTGCCAGCAAGGACAGACAACAGCCCCAGCATTTT. This sequence encodes CASKDRQQPQHF.

J is TRBJ1-6 and V is TRBV30, with D unresolved. This CDR3 spans 14 amino acids. The ends were cut back, 2 bases at V and 10 bases at J, with 15 bases in the middle. CDR1 is GTSNPN and CDR2 is SVGIG in the germline V gene (reference sequence). The CDR3 DNA reads as TGTGCCTGGAGTCCAGAGGCTGCTTGGTCACCCCTCCACTTT. Its protein is CAWSPEAAWSPLHF. The complete variable domain, with remaining parts taken from reference TRBV30 and TRBJ1-6, reads SQTIHQWPATLVQPVGSPLSLECTVEGTSNPNLYWYRQAAGRGLQLLFYSVGIGQISSEVPQNLSASRPQDRQFILSSKKLLLSDSGFYLCAWSPEAAWSPLHFGNGTRLTVT.

The rearrangement links TRBV7-2 to TRBJ1-2; D is uncertain. CDR1 is SGHTA, CDR2 FQGNSA, per germline. V gave up 2 bases and J gave up 5 bases, with 15 bases separating them. The CDR3 has 15 amino acids. Written as DNA, the CDR3 is TGTGCCAGCAGCTTAATCTACAGCCCTAGTTATGGCTACACCTTC. This sequence encodes CASSLIYSPSYGYTF.

This sequence joins TRBV9 and TRBJ1-5; 9 bases align to TRBD1. The CDR3 consists of 14 residues. V dropped 3 bases and J dropped 4; count of bases not matched to a gene: 2. Per the germline V gene, CDR1 is SGDLS and CDR2 is YYNGEE. The CDR3 region is CASSAGTGNQPQHF. The CDR3 coding sequence is TGTGCCAGCAGCGCCGGGACAGGGAATCAGCCCCAGCATTTT.

Remarks on this clone: This sequence may be a read error, since a much larger clone differs from it by one base. The chain employs TRBV6-1 and TRBJ2-7, with TRBD1 identical over 7 bases. V dropped 8 bases and J dropped 5; count of bases not matched to a gene: 9. Germline assignment: CDR1 MNHNS and CDR2 SASEGT. This CDR3 region has 13 residues. The CDR3 DNA is TGTGCCAGCGAGGGGGCACGGTCCCACGAGCAGTACTTC. Translated: CASEGARSHEQYF.

Of note for this clone: Other nucleotide sequences from this sample produce the same CDR3. The chain has TRBV11-2 and TRBJ2-7, with D unresolved. The CDR3 contains 13 residues. V gave up 1 base and J gave up 2 bases, with 6 bases separating them. The germline V gene has CDR1 SGHAT and CDR2 FQNNGV. In DNA form, the CDR3 reads TGTGCCAGCAGCTTAGGACTGGCCTACGAGCAGTACTTC. Its translation is CASSLGLAYEQYF. Looking up the rest from reference TRBV11-2 and TRBJ2-7 gives the full variable domain: EAGVAQSPRYKIIEKRQSVAFWCNPISGHATLYWYQQILGQGPKLLIQFQNNGVVDDSQLPKDRFSAERLKGVDSTLKIQPAKLEDSAVYLCASSLGLAYEQYFGPGTRLTVT.

A note on this clone: Just one base apart from a much larger clone, this may be a read error. The V call is TRBV30, the J call TRBJ1-6; 7 nucleotides match TRBD1. CDR1 and CDR2 from the germline V gene are GTSNPN and SVGIG (reference sequence). This CDR3 has 17 amino acids. The CDR3 DNA is TGTGCCTGGAGTGTGATGGGGACAGCCCTGAATAATTCACCCCTCCGCTTT. It yields the protein CAWSVMGTALNNSPLRF.

The chain has TRBV10-3 and TRBJ1-4, with D possibly being TRBD1 (5 bases). This CDR3 has 13 amino acids. The V and J ends lost 10 bases and 8 bases respectively, with 17 bases between them. The V gene's germline CDR1 is ENHRY and CDR2 SYGVKD. CDR3 DNA: TGTGCCACCCGCGGTGGGGGTGGGGAAAAACTGTTTTTT. This codes for CATRGGGGEKLFF.

This clone was seen only once. The chain's CDR3 is CASSHIKPIYF. The CDR3 DNA sequence: TGTGCCAGCAGCCATATAAAGCCCATATATTTT. V is TRBV7-9 and J is TRBJ1-3; D is undetermined. This CDR3 has 11 residues. V lost 5 bases, J lost 11 bases, and 10 bases lay in between. Germline V gene sequence: CDR1 SEHNR, CDR2 FQNEAQ (reference sequence).

Only a few counts were recorded for this clone. The rearrangement joins TRBV7-2 to TRBJ2-2; D unresolved. The CDR3 length is 14 residues. Germline CDR1 is SGHTA and CDR2 is FQGNSA. Trimming took 1 base from V and 6 from J, leaving 9 bases between them. DNA of the CDR3: TGTGCCAGCAGCTTAGTGATGGCGGCCGGGGAGCTGTTTTTT. Translating gives CASSLVMAAGELFF.

This clone was counted once. The V and J genes are TRBV7-9 and TRBJ1-2, with D hard to call. CDR1 SEHNR and CDR2 FQNEAQ come from the germline V gene (reference sequence). The length of the CDR3 is 15 residues. The V and J ends lost 10 bases and 4 bases respectively, with 22 bases between them. The CDR3 sequence is CATKLVTASGYGYTF. CDR3 in DNA: TGTGCCACCAAACTGGTCACGGCGTCGGGCTATGGCTACACCTTC.

The rearrangement joins TRBV5-1 to TRBJ1-2; D gene unclear. The V end was cut by 0 bases, the J end by 8 bases, with 17 bases between. This CDR3 has 15 amino acids. Germline V gives CDR1 SGHRS, CDR2 YFSETQ. The CDR3 DNA sequence: TGCGCCAGCAGCTTGGTGGCCCTGGCCGCGGGGGGCTACACCTTC. Protein: CASSLVALAAGGYTF.

This clone was counted a single time. The rearrangement uses TRBV6-6 and TRBJ1-4, with 8 bases fitting TRBD1. This CDR3 is 16 amino acids long. J gave up 0 bases and V 8 bases, and 8 bases lay outside the gene matches. The germline V gene encodes CDR1 MNHNY and CDR2 SVGAGI (reference sequence). This chain's CDR3 is CASGQQGGATNEKLFF. CDR3 bases: TGTGCCAGCGGACAACAGGGGGGGGCAACTAATGAAAAACTGTTTTTT.

J is TRBJ2-1 and V is TRBV30; TRBD2 matches at 8 bases. The CDR3 runs 15 residues. CDR1 GTSNPN and CDR2 SVGIG come from the germline V gene (reference sequence). The V gene end was trimmed by 7 bases and the J gene end by 0 bases; junction bases not matched to a gene: 8. CDR3 amino acids: CASLLAASSYNEQFF. For the CDR3, the DNA is TGTGCCTCGCTACTAGCGGCTTCCTCCTACAATGAGCAGTTCTTC.

The V gene is TRBV6-6, the J gene TRBJ2-5; 7 bases align to TRBD2. Germline trimming cut 2 bases from V and 0 bases from J; bases unmatched to any gene: 6. The CDR3 runs to 16 residues. Germline V gene sequence: CDR1 MNHNY, CDR2 SVGAGI (reference sequence). Written as DNA, the CDR3 is TGTGCCAGCAGTTACGGCCTAGCGGTTTACCAAGAGACCCAGTACTTC. It is translated as CASSYGLAVYQETQYF.

On this clone itself: Germline and junction disagree at one end, which may indicate a read error. The chain has TRBV7-7 and TRBJ2-1, with D perhaps being TRBD1 or TRBD2 (5 bases each). Germline V lookup: CDR1 SSHAT, CDR2 FNYEAQ (reference sequence). The CDR3 spans 14 residues. The CDR3 loop reads CASSFRDGNNEQFF. CDR3 DNA: TGTGCTAGCAGCTTCCGGGACGGTAACAATGAGCAGTTCTTC.

In its sample, this clone was seen a few times. This chain uses TRBV18 with TRBJ1-2; TRBD1 matches 7 bases. The CDR3 contains 13 residues. The V gene's germline CDR1 is KGHSH and CDR2 LQKENI. After removal of 9 bases from V and 7 bases from J, the junction contained 11 bases not matched to a gene. In nucleotides, the CDR3 is TGTGCCAGTTCCTACCCAGGGGGTAGTGGCTACACCTTC. Translation gives CASSYPGGSGYTF. The full variable domain, with the rest looked up from reference TRBV18 and TRBJ1-2, is NAGVMQNPRHLVRRRGQEARLRCSPMKGHSHVYWYRQLPEEGLKFMVYLQKENIIDESGMPKERFSAEFPKEGPSILRIQQVVRGDSAAYFCASSYPGGSGYTFGSGTRLTVV.

Regarding this clone: Other nucleotide sequences in the sample specify the same CDR3. The chain recombines TRBV4-2 with TRBJ2-2; D not certain. The germline V gene encodes CDR1 LGHNA and CDR2 YNFKEQ. This CDR3 spans 14 amino acids. Trimming cost V 0 bases and J 6 bases, with 8 bases left between them. CDR3 sequence: CASSQEQASGELFF. The CDR3 DNA follows: TGTGCCAGCAGCCAAGAACAAGCGTCCGGGGAGCTGTTTTTT.

CDR3 in amino acids: CASSLGGSGMETQYF. CDR3 DNA sequence: TGCGCCAGCAGCTTGGGGGGGTCAGGGATGGAGACCCAGTACTTC. The chain links TRBV5-1 to TRBJ2-5; the D call may be TRBD1 or TRBD2 (5 bases each). V shed 0 bases and J shed 5 bases, with 14 bases lying between them. Germline V lookup: CDR1 SGHRS, CDR2 YFSETQ. The CDR3 is 15 amino acids.

The chain employs TRBV18 and TRBJ1-3; possibly TRBD1 for D (5 bases). Deletions cut 3 bases from V and 8 bases from J, with 17 bases between. CDR3 size: 15 residues. CDR1 KGHSH and CDR2 LQKENI come from the germline V gene. The CDR3 coding sequence is TGTGCCAGCTCACCGGGGAGGGAACAGGCACACACCATATATTTT. Translation gives CASSPGREQAHTIYF.

Ten or more counts support this clone. CDR3 DNA: TGTGCCAGCAGCTTAATCCCAGCGGGAAATCTCGGGGAGCTGTTTTTT. Protein product: CASSLIPAGNLGELFF. The rearrangement links TRBV7-3 to TRBJ2-2; 7 bases align to TRBD2. Germline lookup yields CDR1 SGHTA and CDR2 FQGTGA. V trimming: 1 base; J trimming: 7 bases; junction bases outside the gene matches: 9. The CDR3 contains 16 residues.

This CDR3 is CASSLVAGGRNEQFF. The CDR3 DNA is TGTGCCAGCTCCCTGGTTGCAGGGGGCAGGAATGAGCAGTTCTTC. The chain uses TRBV18 and TRBJ2-1, with 8 bases that match TRBD1. The CDR3 consists of 15 residues. Germline values: CDR1 KGHSH, CDR2 LQKENI. The V gene end was trimmed by 6 bases and the J gene end by 7 bases; junction bases not matched to a gene: 11.

This clone has just a few counts. A much larger clone lies one base from this, so it may be a read error. Different DNA sequences within this sample yield the same CDR3. The V and J genes are TRBV5-8 and TRBJ1-1; D unresolved. This CDR3 is 14 amino acids long. The V end lost 0 bases, the J end lost 7 bases, and 13 bases lay between the germline ends. Germline lookup yields CDR1 SGHTS and CDR2 YDEGEE. CDR3: CASSLDWDFSEAFF. The CDR3 coding sequence is TGTGCCAGCAGCTTGGATTGGGATTTTAGTGAAGCTTTCTTT.

This clone came up a few times. The J gene is TRBJ1-5, the V gene TRBV2; perhaps TRBD1 as D (5 bases). This CDR3 has 13 amino acids. Germline-derived CDR1 and CDR2 are SNHLY and FYNNEI. Trimming removed 4 bases at V and 5 bases at J, with 9 bases between. CDR3 DNA: TGTGCCAGCAGTGGACAGAGCTATCAGCCCCAGCATTTT. It translates to CASSGQSYQPQHF.

This rearrangement joins TRBV11-2 to TRBJ2-5, with TRBD2 matching 10 bases. The CDR3 extends over 16 amino acids. V trimming: 5 bases; J trimming: 4 bases; junction bases outside the gene matches: 10. Germline V gene lookup returns CDR1 SGHAT and CDR2 FQNNGV. The CDR3 coding sequence is TGTGCCAGCAGCCATCTAGCGGGAGTGCAAGGAGAGACCCAGTACTTC. This codes for CASSHLAGVQGETQYF.

Regarding this clone: Other nucleotide sequences from this sample produce the same CDR3. The chain links TRBV5-1 to TRBJ2-5, with a weak D call TRBD1 (6 bases). Trimming took off 1 base at V and 1 base at J, with 8 bases between the two ends. The CDR3 consists of 14 residues. CDR1 is SGHRS, CDR2 YFSETQ, per germline. The CDR3 coding sequence is TGCGCCAGCAGCTTGCAGGGGCTCCAAGAGACCCAGTACTTC. Amino acid sequence: CASSLQGLQETQYF.

The chain has TRBV15 and TRBJ2-2; maybe TRBD1 (6 bases). The V end was cut by 0 bases, the J end by 4 bases, with 15 bases between. The germline V gene encodes CDR1 LNHNV and CDR2 YYDKDF (reference sequence). This CDR3 is 17 amino acids long. The CDR3 region has the DNA TGTGCCACCAGCAGAGATGGGAGATTAGGGGGCACCGGGGAGCTGTTTTTT. Translated: CATSRDGRLGGTGELFF.

V and J are TRBV28 and TRBJ2-7; D remains unclear. The CDR3 is made up of 14 amino acids. The germline V gene encodes CDR1 MDHEN and CDR2 SYDVKM. The V end lost 0 bases, the J end lost 2 bases, and 8 bases lay between the germline ends. CDR3 DNA sequence: TGTGCCAGCAGTTTATGGCTAGGAACCTACGAGCAGTACTTC. Its protein is CASSLWLGTYEQYF.

This clone has just one count. The chain joins TRBV18 to TRBJ2-5, with a tentative D call TRBD1 (6 bases). The CDR3 has 13 amino acids. Germline loops: CDR1 KGHSH, CDR2 LQKENI. Deletions cut 2 bases from V and 7 bases from J, with 11 bases between. CDR3 protein: CASSPETGVTQYF. As DNA, the CDR3 is TGTGCCAGCTCACCAGAGACAGGAGTGACCCAGTACTTC.

This clone was detected once. The chain combines TRBV4-3 with TRBJ2-5; 7 positions agree with TRBD1. Germline V gene data show CDR1 as LGHNA and CDR2 as YSLEER. The CDR3 is 14 residues long. With V trimmed by 0 bases and J by 6 bases, 4 bases remained unmatched. The CDR3 protein is CASSQERGQKTQYF. Here the CDR3 DNA reads TGCGCCAGCAGCCAAGAGAGGGGGCAAAAGACCCAGTACTTC.